The T cell receptor (beta chain) described here comes from a study of T cell repertoires in cytomegalovirus infection. Study information: CMV infection together with matching HLA type was indicated by public TCR beta signatures.

TCRdb re-called the reads with MiXCR, one entry per CDR3 protein. The table has some 110,000 distinct CDR3 sequences, approximately 30% seen once. This clonotype was detected only once. The antigen is undetermined. Trimming removed 0 bases at V and 8 bases at J, with 14 bases between. Germline-derived CDR1 and CDR2 are MGHRA and YSYEKL. The length of the CDR3 is 16 residues. General study findings and limits: The ex vivo response showed dominance by HLA-C-restricted CMV-specific TCR beta clonotypes.

This receptor was identified in a human donor in good health (CMV status not recorded). Some clones in this sample may be carry-over from other donors' samples. This sample comprised CD8+ T cells from cultured PBMCs, obtained from culture after CMV antigen stimulation. The chain couples TRBV4-1 to TRBJ1-6, with D uncertain. The CDR3 loop reads CASSQDPESMYSPLHF. The DNA of the CDR3 is TGCGCCAGCAGCCAAGACCCCGAGAGTATGTATTCACCCCTCCACTTT.